This T cell receptor (beta chain) was identified in a study of shared T cell receptors in the human thymus. The V gene's germline CDR1 is SNHLY and CDR2 FYNNEI. V gave up 7 bases and J gave up 0 bases, with 9 bases separating them. The CDR3 runs 13 residues. Using immunoSEQ multiplex PCR, the repertoire was profiled, and TCRdb retains in-frame clones only, with some absent. The sample consists of about 380,000 clones, 95% of them appearing once. The receptor was isolated from a human donor. The chain uses TRBV2 and TRBJ2-5, with D hard to call. Specimen: thymocytes. CDR3 loop: CASMRQYQETQYF. The CDR3, as DNA: TGTGCCAGCATGCGGCAGTACCAAGAGACCCAGTACTTC.